Only a few counts were recorded for the clone carrying this TCR beta chain. The target antigen is unknown. Time point defined: patch test 1, 2 weeks after DPC sensitization. The treatment denotes: therapeutic diphenylcyclopropenone sensitization with weekly scalp DPC. The data were taken from a study of human T cells and chemical hapten exposure. Each CDR3 protein gets one entry after TCRdb re-called the RACE reads with MiXCR. The table includes 350,000 or so distinct CDR3 sequences, around 6.9% detected once. Overall study results and limits: Given that the donors had alopecia, their immune response may differ from that seen in healthy people.

CDR1 is MNHEY, CDR2 SVGAGI, per germline. V lost 2 bases and J 1 base, leaving 15 bases between the germline ends. This CDR3 has 17 residues. Here the sequenced sample was whole blood, taken in connection with sensitization to the hapten diphenylcyclopropenone (DPC). This chain connects TRBV6-5 to TRBJ1-3; tentatively, D is TRBD1 (5 bases). This receptor was taken from a woman under 30 with alopecia areata. Some clones in this sample may be carry-over from other donors' samples. The CDR3 nucleotides are TGTGCCAGCAGTTACGCGGTATCAGGGAATTCTGGAAACACCATATATTTT. It codes for CASSYAVSGNSGNTIYF.